This T cell receptor (beta chain) was observed in a study of Graves' ophthalmopathy and Graves' hyperthyroidism. In the study overall: Ophthalmopathy absent within 18 months of follow-up marked hyperthyroidism as stable.

If patients had other autoimmune diseases, uncontrolled infections, pregnancy or lactation, they were excluded. Patients were diagnosed from clinical symptoms, serum thyroxine, TRAb, thyroid ultrasound and orbital computed tomography. RNA transcripts served as template for amplifying TCR beta CDR3 sequences. Second-round multiplex PCR followed a first-round RT-PCR using HTBI primers. TCRdb reprocessed the multiplex PCR reads with MiXCR, giving one entry per CDR3 protein. The sample holds about 1.1 million distinct CDR3 sequences, about 36% seen once. Sequencing input: peripheral blood or thyroid tissue (not recorded which). The sequence was collected from an adult man with Graves' hyperthyroidism.

This CDR3 reads CASRGPGAQGEQYF. CDR3 nucleotides: TGTGCCAGCAGGGGGCCTGGGGCGCAGGGCGAGCAGTACTTC. This chain links TRBV25-1 with TRBJ2-7; a possible D gene is TRBD1 (5 bases). Germline V CDR1 and CDR2: MGHDK, SYGVNS. Trimming pared 6 bases from V and 6 bases from J, leaving 18 bases between. The length of the CDR3 is 14 residues.